This T cell receptor beta chain was profiled in a study of blood T cell repertoires in COVID-19 (dated by TCRdb to 2020 to 2021). In terms of the full investigation: Collaborator samples came from the United States, Italy and Spain and covered acute and convalescent phases of COVID-19. The prospective study material was composed of cDNA or gDNA derived from T cells, B-cell-depleted T cells, or PBMCs. The dataset comprised deeply sampled blood TCRbeta repertoires from subjects exposed to, actively infected with, or recovered from COVID-19. A freely available public database, intended as a resource for researchers studying the immune response to SARS-CoV-2, is where the repertoires were released. The samples were drawn from the first 160 participants of the ongoing ImmuneRACE study and from 1,200 or so subjects provided by 6 global collaborators. The sample metadata nearly always contained a de-identified subject ID, COVID-19 status, age in years and sex. Where HLA class I and class II types were available, the types were taken from metadata supplied by the sample provider, not from assay-based typing. The investigation overall reported the following: Clinical and demographic metadata were provided uncurated, with the amount varying by source and participant.

Another Seattle source contributed samples from volunteer blood donors who had recovered from COVID-19. Each collaborating institution followed its own protocols to collect whole blood in K2EDTA tubes. For TCRbeta analysis, collaborators shipped samples in one of three forms: frozen whole blood, isolated PBMCs, or DNA extracted from either of those sample types. This clone appeared a few times. The antigen it binds to is not known. Base qualities are missing; no much larger clone stands one base away. The same CDR3 is also encoded by other DNA sequences in this sample. TCRbeta CDR3 regions were amplified from genomic DNA by means of the immunoSEQ Assay, a bias-controlled multiplex PCR. The original methods were these. The number of nucleated cells in each sample was estimated by amplification of reference gene primers within the assay. To quantify the absolute abundance of each unique TCRbeta CDR3 rearrangement, sequence reads were collapsed and filtered. For each sample, productive Simpson clonality was calculated as the square root of Simpson's diversity index over productive rearrangements. TCRdb re-hosts the immuneACCESS table, in-frame sequences only. Its copies lack some clones; in the studies checked, an unresolved V gene accounts for under half of them, and the cause for the rest is not known. D and trimming come from the DNA, and the V and J calls and clone size come from that table. Here the sample has approximately 190,000 clones; approximately 90% occur a single time. About 6.8% of the sample lies in the top ten.

Reading the germline V gene gives CDR1 KGHSH and CDR2 LQKENI. Taken from cysteine to phenylalanine, the CDR3 has 16 residues. Kept here is only the CDR3 DNA, which spans 48 bases and is read in frame from base 1. V loses 3 bases at its end and J loses 6 bases; junction bases beyond the gene matches: 8. The source of this sequence is a woman in her thirties or forties who had recovered from COVID-19. The specimen sequenced was peripheral blood. The rearrangement combines TRBV18 with TRBJ2-7; 13 central nucleotides agree with TRBD2. The sequenced DNA is TGTGCCAGCTCACCGCCTGGACTAGCGGGAGCAGGCGAGCAGTACTTC. The resulting protein is CASSPPGLAGAGEQYF.